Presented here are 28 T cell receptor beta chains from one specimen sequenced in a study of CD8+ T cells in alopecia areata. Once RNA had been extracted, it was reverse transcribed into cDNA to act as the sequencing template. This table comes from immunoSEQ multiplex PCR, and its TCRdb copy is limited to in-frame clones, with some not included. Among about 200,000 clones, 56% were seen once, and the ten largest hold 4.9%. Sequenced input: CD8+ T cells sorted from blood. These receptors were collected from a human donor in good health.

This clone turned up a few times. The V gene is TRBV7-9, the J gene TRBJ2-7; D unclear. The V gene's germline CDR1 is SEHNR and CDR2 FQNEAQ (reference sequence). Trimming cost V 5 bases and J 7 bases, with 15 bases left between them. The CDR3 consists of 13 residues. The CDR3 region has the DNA TGTGCCAGCAGCCCCCTCCCCCTTGGAGAGCAGTACTTC. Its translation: CASSPLPLGEQYF.

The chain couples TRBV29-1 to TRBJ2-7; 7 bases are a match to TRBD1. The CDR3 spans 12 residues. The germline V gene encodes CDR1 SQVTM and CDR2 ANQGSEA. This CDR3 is CRDGTAPYEQYF. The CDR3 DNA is TGCAGAGACGGGACAGCTCCCTACGAGCAGTACTTC.

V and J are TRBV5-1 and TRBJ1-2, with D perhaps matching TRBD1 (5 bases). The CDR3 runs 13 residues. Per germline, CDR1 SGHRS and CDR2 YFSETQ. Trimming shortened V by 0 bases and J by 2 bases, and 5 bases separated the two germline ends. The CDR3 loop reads CASSLAGNYGYTF. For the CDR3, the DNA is TGCGCCAGCAGCTTGGCAGGGAACTATGGCTACACCTTC.

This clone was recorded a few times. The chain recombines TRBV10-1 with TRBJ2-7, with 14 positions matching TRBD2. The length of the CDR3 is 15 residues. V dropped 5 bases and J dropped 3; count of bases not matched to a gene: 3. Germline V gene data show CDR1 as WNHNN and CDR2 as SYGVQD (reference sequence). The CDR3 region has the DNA TGCGCCAGCAGTAAGGGGACTAGCGGGGGCTACGAGCAGTACTTC. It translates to CASSKGTSGGYEQYF.

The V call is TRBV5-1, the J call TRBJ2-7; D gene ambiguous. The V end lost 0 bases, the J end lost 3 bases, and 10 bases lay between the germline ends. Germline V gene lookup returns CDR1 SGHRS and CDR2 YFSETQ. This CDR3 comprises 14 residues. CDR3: CASSLGGKRYEQYF. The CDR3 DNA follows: TGCGCCAGCAGCTTGGGTGGGAAGCGCTACGAGCAGTACTTC.

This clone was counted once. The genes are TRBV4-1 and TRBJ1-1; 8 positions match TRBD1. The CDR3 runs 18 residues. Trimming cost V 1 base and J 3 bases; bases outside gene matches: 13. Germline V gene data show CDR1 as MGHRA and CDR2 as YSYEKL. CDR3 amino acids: CASSQVESRETGDTEAFF. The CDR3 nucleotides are TGCGCCAGCAGCCAAGTTGAAAGTAGGGAGACAGGGGACACTGAAGCTTTCTTT.

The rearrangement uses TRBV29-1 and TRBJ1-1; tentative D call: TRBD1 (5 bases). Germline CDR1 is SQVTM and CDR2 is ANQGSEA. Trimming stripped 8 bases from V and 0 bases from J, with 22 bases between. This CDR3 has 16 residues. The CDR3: CSYSGPPARMNTEAFF. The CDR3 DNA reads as TGCAGCTACTCGGGACCGCCGGCGCGAATGAACACTGAAGCTTTCTTT.

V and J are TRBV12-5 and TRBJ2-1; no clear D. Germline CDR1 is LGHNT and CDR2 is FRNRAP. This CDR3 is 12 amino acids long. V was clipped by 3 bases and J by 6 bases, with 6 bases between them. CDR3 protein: CASGLARNEQFF. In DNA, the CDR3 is TGTGCTAGTGGTTTAGCACGCAATGAGCAGTTCTTC.

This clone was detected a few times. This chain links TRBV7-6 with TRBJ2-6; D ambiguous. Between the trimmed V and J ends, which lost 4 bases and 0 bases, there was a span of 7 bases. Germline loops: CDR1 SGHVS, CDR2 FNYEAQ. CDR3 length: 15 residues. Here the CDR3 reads CASSYSLSGANVLTF. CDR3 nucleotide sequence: TGTGCCAGCAGCTACAGCCTCTCTGGGGCCAACGTCCTGACTTTC.

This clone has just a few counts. This CDR3 reads CASRDRGNTEAFF. CDR3 nucleotides: TGTGCCAGCAGGGACAGGGGGAACACTGAAGCTTTCTTT. V and J are TRBV2 and TRBJ1-1; TRBD1 matches at 9 bases. The CDR3 covers 13 residues. The germline CDR1 and CDR2 sequences are SNHLY and FYNNEI. The V and J ends lost 6 bases and 1 base, in that order; junction bases with no gene match: 0.

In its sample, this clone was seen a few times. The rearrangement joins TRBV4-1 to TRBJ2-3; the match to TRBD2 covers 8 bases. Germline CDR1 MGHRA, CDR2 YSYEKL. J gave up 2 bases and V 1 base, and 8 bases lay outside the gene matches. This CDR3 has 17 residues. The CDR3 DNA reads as TGCGCCAGCAGCCAAGTTACAGCGGGGGCCACCACAGATACGCAGTATTTT. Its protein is CASSQVTAGATTDTQYF.

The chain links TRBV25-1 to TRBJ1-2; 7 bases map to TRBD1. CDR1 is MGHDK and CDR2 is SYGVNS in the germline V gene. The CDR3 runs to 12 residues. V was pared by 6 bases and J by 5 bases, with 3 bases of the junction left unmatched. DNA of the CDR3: TGTGCCAGCAGCTCGACAGGGTATGGCTACACCTTC. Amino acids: CASSSTGYGYTF.

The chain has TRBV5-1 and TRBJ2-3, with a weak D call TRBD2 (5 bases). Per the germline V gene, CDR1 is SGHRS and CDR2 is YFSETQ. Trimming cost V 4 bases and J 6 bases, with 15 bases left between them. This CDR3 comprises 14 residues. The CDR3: CASSPYRPGDTQYF. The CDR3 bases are TGCGCCAGCAGCCCGTATAGGCCGGGGGATACGCAGTATTTT.

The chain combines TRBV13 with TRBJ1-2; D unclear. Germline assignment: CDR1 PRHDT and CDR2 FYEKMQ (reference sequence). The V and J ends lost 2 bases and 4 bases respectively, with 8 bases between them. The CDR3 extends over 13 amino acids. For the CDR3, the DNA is TGTGCCAGCAGCTTAACGGGTACCTATGGCTACACCTTC. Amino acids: CASSLTGTYGYTF.

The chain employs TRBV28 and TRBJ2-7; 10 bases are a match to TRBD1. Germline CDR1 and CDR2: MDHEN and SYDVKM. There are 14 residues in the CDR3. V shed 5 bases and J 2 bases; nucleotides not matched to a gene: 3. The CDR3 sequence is CASSAGTGAYEQYF. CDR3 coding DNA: TGTGCCAGCAGTGCCGGGACAGGGGCCTACGAGCAGTACTTC. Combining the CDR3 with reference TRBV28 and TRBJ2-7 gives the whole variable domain DVKVTQSSRYLVKRTGEKVFLECVQDMDHENMFWYRQDPGLGLRLIYFSYDVKMKEKGDIPEGYSVSREKKERFSLILESASTNQTSMYLCASSAGTGAYEQYFGPGTRLTVT.

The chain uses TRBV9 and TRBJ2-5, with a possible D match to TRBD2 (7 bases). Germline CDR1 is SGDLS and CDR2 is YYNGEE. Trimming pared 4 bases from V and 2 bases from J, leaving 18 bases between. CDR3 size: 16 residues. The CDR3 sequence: CASSKRGGGAQETQYF. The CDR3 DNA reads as TGTGCCAGCAGCAAGAGAGGGGGAGGGGCACAAGAGACCCAGTACTTC.

In DNA, the CDR3 is TGTGCCAGCAGTCCATCGAGCTCCTACGAGCAGTACTTC. Residues: CASSPSSSYEQYF. This sequence joins TRBV27 and TRBJ2-7; D remains unclear. The V end lost 5 bases, the J end lost 0 bases, and 8 bases lay between the germline ends. The CDR3 loop spans 13 amino acids. The germline V gene has CDR1 MNHEY and CDR2 SMNVEV (reference sequence).

The chain's CDR3 is CASSLPRIPIDGTQYF. In DNA, the CDR3 is TGCGCCAGCAGCTTGCCTCGAATTCCTATTGACGGGACCCAGTACTTC. V and J are TRBV5-1 and TRBJ2-5; D uncertain. V gave up 1 base and J gave up 7 bases, with 20 bases separating them. This CDR3 has 16 amino acids. Germline lookup yields CDR1 SGHRS and CDR2 YFSETQ.

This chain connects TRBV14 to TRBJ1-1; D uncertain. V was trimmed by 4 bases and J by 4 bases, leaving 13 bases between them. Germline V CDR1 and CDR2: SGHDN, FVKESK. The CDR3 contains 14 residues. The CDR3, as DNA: TGTGCCAGCAGCCTAGCACGGATGAGCACTGAAGCTTTCTTT. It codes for CASSLARMSTEAFF.

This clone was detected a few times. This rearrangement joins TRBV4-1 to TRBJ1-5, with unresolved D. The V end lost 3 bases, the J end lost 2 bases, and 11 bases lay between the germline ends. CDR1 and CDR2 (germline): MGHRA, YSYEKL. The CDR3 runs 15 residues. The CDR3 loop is CASSQLVEGNQPQHF. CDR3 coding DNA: TGCGCCAGCAGCCAGCTAGTGGAGGGCAATCAGCCCCAGCATTTT.

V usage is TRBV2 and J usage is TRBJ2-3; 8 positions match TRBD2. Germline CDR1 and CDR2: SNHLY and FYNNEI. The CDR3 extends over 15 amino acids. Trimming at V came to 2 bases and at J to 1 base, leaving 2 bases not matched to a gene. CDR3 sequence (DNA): TGTGCCAGCAGTGAATATAGCGGGGGCACAGATACGCAGTATTTT. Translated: CASSEYSGGTDTQYF.

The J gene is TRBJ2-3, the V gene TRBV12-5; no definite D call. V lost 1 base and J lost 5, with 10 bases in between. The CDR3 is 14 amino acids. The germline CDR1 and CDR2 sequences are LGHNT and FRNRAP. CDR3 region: CASGLGYGEDTQYF. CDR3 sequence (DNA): TGTGCTAGTGGTTTGGGTTATGGGGAAGATACGCAGTATTTT.

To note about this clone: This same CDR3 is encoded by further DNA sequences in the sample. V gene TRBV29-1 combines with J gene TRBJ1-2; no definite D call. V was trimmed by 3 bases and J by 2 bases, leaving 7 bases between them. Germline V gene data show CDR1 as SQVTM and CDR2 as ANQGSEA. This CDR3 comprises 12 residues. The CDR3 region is CSVEASNYGYTF. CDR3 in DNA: TGCAGCGTTGAGGCGTCGAACTATGGCTACACCTTC.

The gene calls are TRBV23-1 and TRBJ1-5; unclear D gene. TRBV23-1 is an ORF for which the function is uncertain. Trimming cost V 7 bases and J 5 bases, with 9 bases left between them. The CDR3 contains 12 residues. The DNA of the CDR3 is TGCGCCAGCATAGGTGGATATCAGCCCCAGCATTTT. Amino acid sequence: CASIGGYQPQHF.

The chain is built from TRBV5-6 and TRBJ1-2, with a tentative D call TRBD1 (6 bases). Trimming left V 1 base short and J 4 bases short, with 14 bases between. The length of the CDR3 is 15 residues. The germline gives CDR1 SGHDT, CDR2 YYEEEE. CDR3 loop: CASSLLQGWGYGYTF. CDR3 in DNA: TGTGCCAGCAGCTTGCTACAGGGATGGGGCTATGGCTACACCTTC.

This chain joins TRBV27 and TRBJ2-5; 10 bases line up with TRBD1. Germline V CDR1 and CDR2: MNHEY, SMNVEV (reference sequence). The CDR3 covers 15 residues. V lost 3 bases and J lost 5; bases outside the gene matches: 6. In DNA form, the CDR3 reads TGTGCCAGCAGTTTGGGGACAGGGGTGGGGGAGACCCAGTACTTC. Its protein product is CASSLGTGVGETQYF.

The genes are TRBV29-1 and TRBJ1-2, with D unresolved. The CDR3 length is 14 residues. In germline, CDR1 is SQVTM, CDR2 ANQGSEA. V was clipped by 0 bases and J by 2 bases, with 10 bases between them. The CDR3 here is CSVEENEANYGYTF. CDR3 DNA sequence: TGCAGCGTTGAAGAAAACGAAGCGAACTATGGCTACACCTTC.

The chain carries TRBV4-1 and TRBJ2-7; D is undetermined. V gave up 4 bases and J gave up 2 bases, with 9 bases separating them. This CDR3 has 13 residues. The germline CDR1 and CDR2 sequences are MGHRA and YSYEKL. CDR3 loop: CASSPIFTYEQYF. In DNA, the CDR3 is TGCGCCAGCAGCCCTATATTTACCTACGAGCAGTACTTC.